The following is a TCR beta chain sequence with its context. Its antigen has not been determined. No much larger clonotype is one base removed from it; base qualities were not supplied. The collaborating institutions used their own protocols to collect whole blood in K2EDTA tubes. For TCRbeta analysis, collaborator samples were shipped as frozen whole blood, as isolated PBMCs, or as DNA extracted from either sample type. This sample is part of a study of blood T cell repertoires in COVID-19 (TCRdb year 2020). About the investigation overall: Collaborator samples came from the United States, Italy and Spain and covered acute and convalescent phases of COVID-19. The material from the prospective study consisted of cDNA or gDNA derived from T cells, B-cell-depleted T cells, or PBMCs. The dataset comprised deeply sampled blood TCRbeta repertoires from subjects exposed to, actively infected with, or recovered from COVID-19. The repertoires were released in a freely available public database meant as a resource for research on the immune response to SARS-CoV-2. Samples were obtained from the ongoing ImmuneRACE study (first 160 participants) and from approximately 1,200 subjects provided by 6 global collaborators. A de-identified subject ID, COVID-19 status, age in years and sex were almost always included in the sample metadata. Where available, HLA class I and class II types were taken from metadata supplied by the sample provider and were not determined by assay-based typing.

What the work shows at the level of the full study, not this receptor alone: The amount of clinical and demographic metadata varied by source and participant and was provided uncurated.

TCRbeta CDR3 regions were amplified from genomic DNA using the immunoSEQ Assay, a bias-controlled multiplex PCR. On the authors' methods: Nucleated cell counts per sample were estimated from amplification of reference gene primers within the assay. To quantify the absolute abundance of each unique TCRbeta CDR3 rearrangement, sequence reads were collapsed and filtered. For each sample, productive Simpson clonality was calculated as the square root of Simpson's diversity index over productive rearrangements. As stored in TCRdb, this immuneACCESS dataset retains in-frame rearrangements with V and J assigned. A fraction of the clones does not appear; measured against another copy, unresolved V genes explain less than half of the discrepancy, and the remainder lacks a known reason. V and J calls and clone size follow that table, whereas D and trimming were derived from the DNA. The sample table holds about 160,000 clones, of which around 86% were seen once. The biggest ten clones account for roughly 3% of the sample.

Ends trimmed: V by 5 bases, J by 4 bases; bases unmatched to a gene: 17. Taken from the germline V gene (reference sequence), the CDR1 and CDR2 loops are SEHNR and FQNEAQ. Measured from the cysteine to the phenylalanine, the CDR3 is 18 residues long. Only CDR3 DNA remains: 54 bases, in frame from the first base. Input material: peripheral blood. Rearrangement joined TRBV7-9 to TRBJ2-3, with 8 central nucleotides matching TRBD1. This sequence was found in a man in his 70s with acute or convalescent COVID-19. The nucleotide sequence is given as TGTGCCAGCAGCCTGGACAGGGTCGGTCTAGCATGGGCAGATACGCAGTATTTT. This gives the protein CASSLDRVGLAWADTQYF.